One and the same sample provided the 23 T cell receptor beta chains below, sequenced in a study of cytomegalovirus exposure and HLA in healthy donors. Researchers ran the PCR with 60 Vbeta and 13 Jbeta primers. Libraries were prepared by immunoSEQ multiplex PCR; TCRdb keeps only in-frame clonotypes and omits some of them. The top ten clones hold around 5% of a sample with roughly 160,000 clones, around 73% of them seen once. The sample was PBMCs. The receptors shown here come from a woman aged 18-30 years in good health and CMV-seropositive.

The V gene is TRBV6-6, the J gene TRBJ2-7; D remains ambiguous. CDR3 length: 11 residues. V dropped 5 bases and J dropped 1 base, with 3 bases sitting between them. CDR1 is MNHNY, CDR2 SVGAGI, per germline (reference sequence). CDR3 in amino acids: CASSRSYEQYF. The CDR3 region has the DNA TGTGCCAGCAGTCGTTCCTACGAGCAGTACTTC.

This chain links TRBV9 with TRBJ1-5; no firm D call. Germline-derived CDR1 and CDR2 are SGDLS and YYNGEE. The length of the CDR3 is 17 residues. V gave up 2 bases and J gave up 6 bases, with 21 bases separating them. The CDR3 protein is CASSVLLGRAVRQPQHF. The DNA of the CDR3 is TGTGCCAGCAGCGTCCTACTGGGGAGAGCCGTACGTCAGCCCCAGCATTTT.

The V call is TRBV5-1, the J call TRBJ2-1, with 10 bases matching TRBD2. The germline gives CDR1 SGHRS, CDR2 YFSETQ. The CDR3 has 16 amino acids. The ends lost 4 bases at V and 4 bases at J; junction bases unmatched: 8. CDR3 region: CASSGSGGAIYNEQFF. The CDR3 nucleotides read TGCGCCAGCAGCGGAAGCGGGGGGGCCATATACAATGAGCAGTTCTTC.

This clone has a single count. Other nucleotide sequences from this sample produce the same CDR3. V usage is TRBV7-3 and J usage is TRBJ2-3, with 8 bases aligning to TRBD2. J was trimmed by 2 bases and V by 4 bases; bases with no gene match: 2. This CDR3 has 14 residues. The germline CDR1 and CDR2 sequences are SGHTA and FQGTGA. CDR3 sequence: CASSSGGSTDTQYF. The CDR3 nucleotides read TGTGCCAGCAGCTCGGGGGGGTCCACAGATACGCAGTATTTT. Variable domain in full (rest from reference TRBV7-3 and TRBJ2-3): GAGVSQTPSNKVTEKGKYVELRCDPISGHTALYWYRQSLGQGPEFLIYFQGTGAADDSGLPNDRFFAVRPEGSVSTLKIQRTERGDSAVYLCASSSGGSTDTQYFGPGTRLTVL.

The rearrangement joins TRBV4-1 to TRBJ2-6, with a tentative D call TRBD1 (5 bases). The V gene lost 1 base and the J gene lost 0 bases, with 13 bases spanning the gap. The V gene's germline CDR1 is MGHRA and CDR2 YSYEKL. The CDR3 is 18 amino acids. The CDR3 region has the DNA TGCGCCAGCAGCCAAGGCCCCCGACAGTCCTCTGGGGCCAACGTCCTGACTTTC. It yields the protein CASSQGPRQSSGANVLTF.

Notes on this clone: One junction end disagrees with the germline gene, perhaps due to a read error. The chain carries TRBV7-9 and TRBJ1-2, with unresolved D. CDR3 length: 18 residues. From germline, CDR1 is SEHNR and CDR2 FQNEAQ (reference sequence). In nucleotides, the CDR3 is TGTTCCAGCAGCTTATCTGCAGGCCATATTTTAATTAACTATGGCTACACCTTC. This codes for CSSSLSAGHILINYGYTF.

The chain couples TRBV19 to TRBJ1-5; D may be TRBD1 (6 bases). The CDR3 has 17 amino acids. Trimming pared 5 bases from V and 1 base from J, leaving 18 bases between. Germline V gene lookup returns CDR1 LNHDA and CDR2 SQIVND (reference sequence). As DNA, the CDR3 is TGTGCCAGTAGTCCGCTTACCCCAGGGGAAAGCAATCAGCCCCAGCATTTT. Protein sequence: CASSPLTPGESNQPQHF.

CDR3 nucleotide sequence: TGTGCCATCAGTGGACTAGGACAGGCTACTGAAGCTTTCTTT. This translates into CAISGLGQATEAFF. The J gene is TRBJ1-1, the V gene TRBV10-3, with 7 bases lining up with TRBD1. The CDR3 runs to 14 residues. J lost 5 bases, V lost 4 bases, and 7 bases had no gene match. Germline values: CDR1 ENHRY, CDR2 SYGVKD.

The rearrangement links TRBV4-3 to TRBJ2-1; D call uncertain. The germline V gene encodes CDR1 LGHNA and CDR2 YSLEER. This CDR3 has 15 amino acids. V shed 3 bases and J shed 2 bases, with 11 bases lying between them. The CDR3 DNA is TGCGCCAGCAGCCAGCAGACTCCTACCTACAATGAGCAGTTCTTC. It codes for CASSQQTPTYNEQFF.

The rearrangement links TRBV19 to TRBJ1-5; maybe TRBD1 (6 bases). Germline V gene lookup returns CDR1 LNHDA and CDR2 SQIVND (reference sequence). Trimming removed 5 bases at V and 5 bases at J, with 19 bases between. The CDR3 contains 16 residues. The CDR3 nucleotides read TGTGCCAGTAGTCCCGAGGGGGTCGCGCGATATCAGCCCCAGCATTTT. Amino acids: CASSPEGVARYQPQHF. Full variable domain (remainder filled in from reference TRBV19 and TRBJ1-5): DGGITQSPKYLFRKEGQNVTLSCEQNLNHDAMYWYRQDPGQGLRLIYYSQIVNDFQKGDIAEGYSVSREKKESFPLTVTSAQKNPTAFYLCASSPEGVARYQPQHFGDGTRLSIL.

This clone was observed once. CDR3 amino acids: CAWATSSGANVLTF. CDR3 bases: TGTGCCTGGGCCACAAGCTCTGGGGCCAACGTCCTGACTTTC. The chain is built from TRBV30 and TRBJ2-6; D gene ambiguous. The V and J ends lost 5 bases and 0 bases respectively, with 8 bases between them. The CDR3 contains 14 residues. The germline V gene encodes CDR1 GTSNPN and CDR2 SVGIG (reference sequence).

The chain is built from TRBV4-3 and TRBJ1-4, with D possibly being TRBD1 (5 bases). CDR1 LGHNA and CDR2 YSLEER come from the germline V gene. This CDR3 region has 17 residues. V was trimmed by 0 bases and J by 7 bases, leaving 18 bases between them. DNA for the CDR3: TGCGCCAGCAGCCAAGATCCGGGGGGAGTAAGGGGTGAAAAACTGTTTTTT. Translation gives CASSQDPGGVRGEKLFF.

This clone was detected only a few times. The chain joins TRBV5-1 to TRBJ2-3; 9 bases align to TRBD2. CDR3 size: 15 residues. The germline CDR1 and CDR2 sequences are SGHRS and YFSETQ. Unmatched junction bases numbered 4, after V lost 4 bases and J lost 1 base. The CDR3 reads CASSPTSGRTDTQYF. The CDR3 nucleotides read TGCGCCAGCAGCCCGACTAGCGGACGCACAGATACGCAGTATTTT.

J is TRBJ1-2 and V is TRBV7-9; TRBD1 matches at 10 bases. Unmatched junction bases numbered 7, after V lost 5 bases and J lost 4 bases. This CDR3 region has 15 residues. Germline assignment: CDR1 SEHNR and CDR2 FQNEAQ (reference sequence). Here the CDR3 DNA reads TGTGCCAGCAGCCAGAGCCGGGACAGGGGCTATGGCTACACCTTC. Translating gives CASSQSRDRGYGYTF.

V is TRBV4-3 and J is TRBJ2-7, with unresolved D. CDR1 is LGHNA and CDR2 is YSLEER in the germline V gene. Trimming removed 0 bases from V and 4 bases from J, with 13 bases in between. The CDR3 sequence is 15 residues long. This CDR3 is CASSQDPGSVYEQYF. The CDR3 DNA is TGCGCCAGCAGCCAAGATCCAGGCAGTGTGTACGAGCAGTACTTC.

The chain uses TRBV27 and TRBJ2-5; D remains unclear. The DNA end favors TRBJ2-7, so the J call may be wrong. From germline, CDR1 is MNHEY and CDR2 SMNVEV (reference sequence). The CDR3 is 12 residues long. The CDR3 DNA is TGTGCCAGCAGTCCCTCCGGGTACGAGCAGTACTTC. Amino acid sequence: CASSPSGYEQYF.

CDR3 bases: TGCGCCACCTCGAAGGGGACAGGGGGCTATCAGCCCCAGCATTTT. Encoded protein: CATSKGTGGYQPQHF. The chain employs TRBV4-1 and TRBJ1-5, with 12 bases that match TRBD1. Trimming cost V 10 bases and J 5 bases; bases outside gene matches: 9. From germline, CDR1 is MGHRA and CDR2 YSYEKL. The CDR3 consists of 15 residues.

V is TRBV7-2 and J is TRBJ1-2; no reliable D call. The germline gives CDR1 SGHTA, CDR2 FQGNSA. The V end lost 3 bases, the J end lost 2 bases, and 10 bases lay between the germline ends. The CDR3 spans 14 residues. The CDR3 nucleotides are TGTGCCAGCAGCTTTACCCCTAACAACTATGGCTACACCTTC. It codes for CASSFTPNNYGYTF.

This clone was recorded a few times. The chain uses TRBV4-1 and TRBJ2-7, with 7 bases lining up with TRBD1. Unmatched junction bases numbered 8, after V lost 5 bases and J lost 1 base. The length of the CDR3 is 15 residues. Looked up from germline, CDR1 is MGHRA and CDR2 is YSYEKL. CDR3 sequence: CASSDRDSRSYEQYF. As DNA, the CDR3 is TGCGCCAGCAGCGACCGGGACAGCCGTTCCTACGAGCAGTACTTC.

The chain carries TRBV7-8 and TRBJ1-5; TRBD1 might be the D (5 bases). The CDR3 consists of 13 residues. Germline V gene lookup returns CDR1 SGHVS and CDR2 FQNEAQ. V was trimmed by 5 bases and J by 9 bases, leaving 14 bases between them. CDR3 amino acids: CASSRDSLGPQHF. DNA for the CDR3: TGTGCCAGCAGCCGAGACAGTCTAGGGCCCCAGCATTTT.

CDR3 amino acids: CASSAQGAGTEAFF. In DNA form, the CDR3 reads TGCGCCAGCAGCGCACAGGGGGCCGGGACTGAAGCTTTCTTT. This chain links TRBV5-1 with TRBJ1-1; TRBD1 matches at 9 bases. Germline values: CDR1 SGHRS, CDR2 YFSETQ. The trim removed 4 bases at V and 5 bases at J, leaving 6 bases unmatched. This CDR3 comprises 14 residues.

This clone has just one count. CDR3 in amino acids: CASSPPVGAGSTEAFF. The CDR3 coding sequence is TGTGCCAGCTCACCACCGGTGGGGGCGGGTAGCACTGAAGCTTTCTTT. The V call is TRBV18, the J call TRBJ1-1; tentatively, D is TRBD1 (6 bases). This CDR3 region has 16 residues. CDR1 is KGHSH, CDR2 LQKENI, per germline. V lost 0 bases and J 4 bases, leaving 15 bases between the germline ends. Full variable domain (remainder filled in from reference TRBV18 and TRBJ1-1): NAGVMQNPRHLVRRRGQEARLRCSPMKGHSHVYWYRQLPEEGLKFMVYLQKENIIDESGMPKERFSAEFPKEGPSILRIQQVVRGDSAAYFCASSPPVGAGSTEAFFGQGTRLTVV.

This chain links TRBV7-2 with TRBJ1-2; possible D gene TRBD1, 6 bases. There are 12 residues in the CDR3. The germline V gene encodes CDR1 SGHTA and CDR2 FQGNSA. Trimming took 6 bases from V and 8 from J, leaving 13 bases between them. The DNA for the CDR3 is TGTGCCAGCAGTTCATGGACAGCGGGCTACACCTTC. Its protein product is CASSSWTAGYTF.